Included here is one T cell receptor beta chain sequence, with context. Antigen specificity is unknown. This sample was included in a study of response to subunit inactivated influenza vaccine. Using its own MiXCR run on the RT-PCR reads, TCRdb lists one record per CDR3 protein. The sample records 700,000 to 900,000 distinct CDR3 sequences, 21% being singletons. Study-wide results and caveats: It was suggested by the authors that few new T cells are recruited by each seasonal influenza vaccination.

The CDR3 spans 14 residues. Looked up from germline, CDR1 is MGHRA and CDR2 is YSYEKL. V lost 0 bases, J lost 8 bases, and 10 bases lay in between. The sequence derives from a man aged 50 or older who received an inactivated influenza vaccine. The V and J genes are TRBV4-1 and TRBJ1-4; D is uncertain. This sample comprised PBMCs from blood, obtained 5 to 6 days after vaccination. CDR3: CASSQDPTVEKLFF. The DNA of the CDR3 is TGCGCCAGCAGCCAAGATCCTACGGTCGAAAAACTGTTTTTT.